This TCR beta chain comes out of a study of blood T cell repertoires in COVID-19. This CDR3 region has 13 residues. Deletions cut 4 bases from V and 5 bases from J, with 8 bases between. Method: immunoSEQ multiplex PCR; TCRdb's copy keeps in-frame clones and lacks some. The data contain some 120,000 clones, over 65% of them singletons. The gene calls are TRBV12-3 or TRBV12-4 and TRBJ1-4; a weak D match, TRBD1 (5 bases). The sequenced sample consisted of peripheral blood. This TCR derives from a man between 60 and 75 years old with acute or convalescent COVID-19. The CDR3 region has the DNA TGTGCCAGCAGTTGGCAGGGAAATGAAAAACTGTTTTTT. Its translation: CASSWQGNEKLFF.